This T cell receptor (beta chain) was identified during a study of monozygotic twins with inflammatory bowel disease. General study findings and limits: Support for a single strong signal or clonotype associated with IBD was absent.

The CDR3 has 15 amino acids. With regard to this clonotype: Its antigen remains unidentified.

Reanalyzing the 5' RACE reads, TCRdb keeps one entry per CDR3 protein, without DNA. The table for this sample gives roughly 150,000 distinct CDR3 sequences. This sequence originates from a human donor with ulcerative colitis or Crohn's disease, or a healthy co-twin of an affected twin (not recorded which). The sample taken for sequencing was blood. The genes are TRBV12-3 or TRBV12-4 and TRBJ1-5; the D gene TCRdb calls, TRBD1, cannot be checked with no DNA. CDR3 amino acids: CASSGHSTGNQPQHF.